A selection of T cell receptor beta chains follows, all from one sample in a study of cytomegalovirus exposure and HLA in healthy donors. Libraries were prepared by immunoSEQ multiplex PCR; TCRdb keeps only in-frame clonotypes and omits some of them. The sample has 150,000 to 200,000 clones, more than 75% seen once. Sequencing input: PBMCs. These receptors came from a woman between 18 and 30 years old in good health and CMV-seronegative. The conserved cysteine and the conserved F or W are not part of the CDR3 here. Fields, in order: V gene, J gene, CDR3 protein.

v_gene: TRBV2
j_gene: TRBJ2-7
CDR3aa: ASSVHREAYEQY

v_gene: TRBV27
j_gene: TRBJ1-1
CDR3aa: ASSPRTMNTEAF

v_gene: TRBV6-5
j_gene: TRBJ2-7
CDR3aa: ASSYRHEGEQY

v_gene: TRBV5-4
j_gene: TRBJ2-3
CDR3aa: ASSSLLAGADTQY

v_gene: TRBV27
j_gene: TRBJ2-5
CDR3aa: ASSSLGLAQETQY

v_gene: TRBV30
j_gene: TRBJ1-1
CDR3aa: AWSKRATEAF

v_gene: TRBV6-5
j_gene: TRBJ2-7
CDR3aa: ASSSGGAVSYEQY

v_gene: TRBV7-2
j_gene: TRBJ2-1
CDR3aa: ASSLWSERGKNEQF

v_gene: TRBV6-1
j_gene: TRBJ2-7
CDR3aa: ASSEDRDLGQY

v_gene: TRBV7-9
j_gene: TRBJ1-5
CDR3aa: ASSADRDAIWPQH

v_gene: TRBV16
j_gene: TRBJ1-2
CDR3aa: ASSTGIILRDGYT

v_gene: TRBV7-9
j_gene: TRBJ2-1
CDR3aa: ASSLAIRGNEQF

v_gene: TRBV2
j_gene: TRBJ2-1
CDR3aa: ASSGLAGVGEQF

v_gene: TRBV7-9
j_gene: TRBJ1-2
CDR3aa: ASSTTGGRGYGYT

v_gene: TRBV10-1
j_gene: TRBJ1-2
CDR3aa: ASSSAGYGYT

v_gene: TRBV4-1
j_gene: TRBJ2-3
CDR3aa: ASSQRDTDTQY

v_gene: TRBV2
j_gene: TRBJ1-5
CDR3aa: ASGKAPGQPFYSNQPQH

v_gene: TRBV7-9
j_gene: TRBJ2-7
CDR3aa: ASSPIGAVGEQY

v_gene: TRBV7-2
j_gene: TRBJ2-7
CDR3aa: ASSTGHFYEQY

v_gene: TRBV19
j_gene: TRBJ2-1
CDR3aa: ASSMSRLNGANEQF

v_gene: TRBV12-5
j_gene: TRBJ2-3
CDR3aa: ASGLVEREWGTDTQY

v_gene: TRBV7-3
j_gene: TRBJ1-1
CDR3aa: ASSLSPTGGYDTEAF

v_gene: TRBV7-9
j_gene: TRBJ2-5
CDR3aa: ASSLYSLSQETQY

v_gene: TRBV6-1
j_gene: TRBJ1-1
CDR3aa: ASSERQGSTEAF

v_gene: TRBV6-4
j_gene: TRBJ1-6
CDR3aa: ASSDSQGVGSPLH

v_gene: TRBV19
j_gene: TRBJ1-2
CDR3aa: ASSPNAKDRLSTF

v_gene: TRBV19
j_gene: TRBJ1-4
CDR3aa: ASSISRDRGEKLF

v_gene: TRBV7-9
j_gene: TRBJ2-7
CDR3aa: ASSLALGTSGIYEQY

v_gene: TRBV4-1
j_gene: TRBJ2-7
CDR3aa: ASSQQVVSSYEQY

v_gene: TRBV19
j_gene: TRBJ2-2
CDR3aa: ASSFDGRAGTGELF

v_gene: TRBV6-1
j_gene: TRBJ1-2
CDR3aa: ASSVKTGESYGYT

v_gene: TRBV15
j_gene: TRBJ2-1
CDR3aa: ATSRDNVRDNEQF

v_gene: TRBV6-6
j_gene: TRBJ1-2
CDR3aa: ASTPTGDYGYT

v_gene: TRBV29-1
j_gene: TRBJ1-2
CDR3aa: SVTGISGYGYT

v_gene: TRBV29-1
j_gene: TRBJ2-7
CDR3aa: SVGTGAHYEQY

v_gene: TRBV2
j_gene: TRBJ2-4
CDR3aa: ASSAGILAKNIQY

v_gene: TRBV6-6
j_gene: TRBJ1-3
CDR3aa: ASSYPGQLSGNTIY

v_gene: TRBV7-9
j_gene: TRBJ2-2
CDR3aa: ASSPFWTANTGELF

v_gene: TRBV19
j_gene: TRBJ1-2
CDR3aa: ASSIADRFGYT

v_gene: TRBV5-1
j_gene: TRBJ2-2
CDR3aa: ASYTADLNTGELF

v_gene: TRBV19
j_gene: TRBJ2-3
CDR3aa: ASKEAGGPTDTQY